Below, one T cell receptor beta chain is given with its context. This sample also contains other DNA sequences that code for the same CDR3. Sequencing used immunoSEQ multiplex PCR; TCRdb keeps in-frame clones, though not all of them. The sample lists about 400,000 clones; around 90% were seen once. This sample stems from a study of blood T cell repertoires in COVID-19. Study background: T cells, B-cell-depleted T cells, or PBMCs supplied cDNA or gDNA.

The germline CDR1 and CDR2 sequences are KGHSH and LQKENI. Trimming cost V 6 bases and J 1 base, with 12 bases left between them. The CDR3 length is 14 residues. The rearrangement joins TRBV18 to TRBJ1-1; D is perhaps TRBD1 (5 bases). This sequence originates from a man aged 35 to 55 with acute or convalescent COVID-19. The sequenced sample was peripheral blood. The CDR3 DNA follows: TGTGCCAGCTCTCCTGACAGAACGAACACTGAAGCTTTCTTT. This encodes CASSPDRTNTEAFF.